This T cell receptor (beta chain) is from a study of T cells after yellow fever vaccination. Study-level results: The booster response re-showed most primary clones: 96% CD4, more than 80% CD8. Abundant clonotypes from the bulk population could have been carried over as contaminants into FACS-sorted repertoires.

As concerns this clonotype: The antigen remains unidentified.

The CDR3 totals 15 residues. Germline V gives CDR1 SGHRS, CDR2 YFSETQ. The J segment lost 6 bases and the V segment lost 0 bases, leaving 6 bases of the junction unmatched. TCRdb re-analysed the 5' RACE reads in MiXCR, keeping a single row per CDR3 protein. The sample lists 120,000 or so distinct CDR3 sequences, 13% to 15% occurring once. The chain combines TRBV5-1 with TRBJ2-1, with TRBD2 matching over 7 bases. The specimen comprised CD8+ T cells sorted from PBMCs, sampled 5 days after the yellow fever booster vaccination. This clonotype was sampled from a man aged 18-30 years who received the YFV17D yellow fever vaccine. This CDR3 reads CASSLDGGEPNEQFF. As DNA, the CDR3 is TGCGCCAGCAGCTTGGATGGGGGGGAACCCAATGAGCAGTTCTTC.